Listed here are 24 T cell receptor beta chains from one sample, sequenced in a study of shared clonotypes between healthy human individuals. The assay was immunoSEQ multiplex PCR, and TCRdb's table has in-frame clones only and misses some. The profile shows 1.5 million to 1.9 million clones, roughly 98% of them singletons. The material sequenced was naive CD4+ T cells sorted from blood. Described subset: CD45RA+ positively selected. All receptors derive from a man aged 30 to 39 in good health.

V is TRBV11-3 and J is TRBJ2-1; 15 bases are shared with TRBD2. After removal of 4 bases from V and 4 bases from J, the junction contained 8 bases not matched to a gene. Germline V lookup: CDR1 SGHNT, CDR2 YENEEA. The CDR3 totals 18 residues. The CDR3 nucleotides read TGTGCCAGCAGCTCCCGGACTAGCGGGAGGGCTGTGTACAATGAGCAGTTCTTC. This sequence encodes CASSSRTSGRAVYNEQFF.

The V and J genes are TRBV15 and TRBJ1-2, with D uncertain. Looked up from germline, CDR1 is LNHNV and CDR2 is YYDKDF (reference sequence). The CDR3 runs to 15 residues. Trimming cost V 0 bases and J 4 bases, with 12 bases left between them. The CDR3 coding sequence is TGTGCCACCAGCAGAGATTTAGGAGCCGCCTATGGCTACACCTTC. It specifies CATSRDLGAAYGYTF.

The CDR3 sequence: CASSFQRDRISGNTIYF. For the CDR3, the DNA is TGTGCCAGCAGTTTTCAACGAGACCGCATCTCTGGAAACACCATATATTTT. The chain is built from TRBV28 and TRBJ1-3, with D hard to call. V shed 3 bases and J shed 0 bases, with 15 bases lying between them. Looked up from germline, CDR1 is MDHEN and CDR2 is SYDVKM. The CDR3 is 17 residues long.

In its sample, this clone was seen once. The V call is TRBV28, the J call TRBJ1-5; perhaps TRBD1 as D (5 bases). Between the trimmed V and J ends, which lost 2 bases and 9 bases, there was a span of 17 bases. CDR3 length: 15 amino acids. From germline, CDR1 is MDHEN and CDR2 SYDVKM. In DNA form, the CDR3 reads TGTGCCAGCAGTTTAAGTAGTGGGGGTGCGAGGCCCCAGCATTTT. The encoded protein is CASSLSSGGARPQHF. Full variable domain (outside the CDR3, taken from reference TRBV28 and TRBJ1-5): DVKVTQSSRYLVKRTGEKVFLECVQDMDHENMFWYRQDPGLGLRLIYFSYDVKMKEKGDIPEGYSVSREKKERFSLILESASTNQTSMYLCASSLSSGGARPQHFGDGTRLSIL.

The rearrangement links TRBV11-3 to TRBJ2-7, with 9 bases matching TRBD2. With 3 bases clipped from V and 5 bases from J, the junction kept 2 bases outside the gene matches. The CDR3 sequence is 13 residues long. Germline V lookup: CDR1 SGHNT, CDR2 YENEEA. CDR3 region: CASSFGGRDEQYF. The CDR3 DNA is TGTGCCAGCAGCTTTGGCGGGAGGGACGAGCAGTACTTC.

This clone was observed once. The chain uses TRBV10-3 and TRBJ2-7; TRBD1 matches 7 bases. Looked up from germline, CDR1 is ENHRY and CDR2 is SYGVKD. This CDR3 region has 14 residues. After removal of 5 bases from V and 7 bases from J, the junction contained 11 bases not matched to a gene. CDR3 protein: CAISSTGSVREQYF. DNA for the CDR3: TGTGCCATCAGTTCGACAGGGTCGGTTCGGGAGCAGTACTTC.

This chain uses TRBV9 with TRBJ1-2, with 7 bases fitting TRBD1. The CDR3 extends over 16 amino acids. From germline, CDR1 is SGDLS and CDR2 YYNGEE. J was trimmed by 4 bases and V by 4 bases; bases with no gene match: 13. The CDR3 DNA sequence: TGTGCCAGCAGCAACGCCCCGGGACAGATTCCCTATGGCTACACCTTC. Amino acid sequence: CASSNAPGQIPYGYTF.

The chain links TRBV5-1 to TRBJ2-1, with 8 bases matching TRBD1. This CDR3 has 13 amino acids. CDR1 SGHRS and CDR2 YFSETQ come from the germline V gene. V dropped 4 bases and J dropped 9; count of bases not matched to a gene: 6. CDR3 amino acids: CASSPDRAAEQFF. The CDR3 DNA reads TGCGCCAGCAGCCCGGACAGGGCGGCTGAGCAGTTCTTC.

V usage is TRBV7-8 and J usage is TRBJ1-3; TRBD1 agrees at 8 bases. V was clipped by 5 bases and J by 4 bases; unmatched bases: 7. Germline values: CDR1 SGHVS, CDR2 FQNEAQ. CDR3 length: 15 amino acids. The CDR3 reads CASSRTGGPGNTIYF. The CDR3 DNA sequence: TGTGCCAGCAGCCGTACAGGGGGTCCCGGAAACACCATATATTTT.

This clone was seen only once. The DNA of the CDR3 is TGTGCCAGCAGACCTCAGGGGGCGCAAGGCTACACCTTC. Its translation is CASRPQGAQGYTF. The chain combines TRBV6-5 with TRBJ1-2, with TRBD1 identical over 8 bases. V dropped 6 bases and J dropped 8; count of bases not matched to a gene: 8. Germline assignment: CDR1 MNHEY and CDR2 SVGAGI. CDR3 length: 13 residues.

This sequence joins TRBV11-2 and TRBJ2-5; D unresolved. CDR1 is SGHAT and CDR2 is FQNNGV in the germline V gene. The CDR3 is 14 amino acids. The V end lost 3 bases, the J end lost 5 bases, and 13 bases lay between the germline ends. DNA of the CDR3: TGTGCCAGCAGCTTTCGGTGGAGCTTTGAGACCCAGTACTTC. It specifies CASSFRWSFETQYF.

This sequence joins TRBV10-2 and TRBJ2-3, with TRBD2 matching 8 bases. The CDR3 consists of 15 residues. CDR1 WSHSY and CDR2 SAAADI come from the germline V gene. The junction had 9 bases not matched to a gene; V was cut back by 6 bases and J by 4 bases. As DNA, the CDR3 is TGCGCCAGCAGACTCCCGGGACTAGGTGCAGATACGCAGTATTTT. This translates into CASRLPGLGADTQYF.

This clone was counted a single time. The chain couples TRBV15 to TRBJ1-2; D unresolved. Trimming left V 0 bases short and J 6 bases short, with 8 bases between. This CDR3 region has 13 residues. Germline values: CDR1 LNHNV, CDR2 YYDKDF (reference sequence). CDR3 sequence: CATSRDLGNGYTF. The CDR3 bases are TGTGCCACCAGCAGAGATCTGGGGAATGGCTACACCTTC. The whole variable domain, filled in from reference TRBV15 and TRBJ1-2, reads DAMVIQNPRYQVTQFGKPVTLSCSQTLNHNVMYWYQQKSSQAPKLLFHYYDKDFNNEADTPDNFQSRRPNTSFCFLDIRSPGLGDTAMYLCATSRDLGNGYTFGSGTRLTVV.

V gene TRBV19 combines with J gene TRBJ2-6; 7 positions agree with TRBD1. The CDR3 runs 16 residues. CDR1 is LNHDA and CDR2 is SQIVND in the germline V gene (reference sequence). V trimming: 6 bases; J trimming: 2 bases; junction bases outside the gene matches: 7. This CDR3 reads CASRPNDRAGANVLTF. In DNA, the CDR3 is TGTGCCAGTAGACCGAACGACAGGGCTGGGGCCAACGTCCTGACTTTC.

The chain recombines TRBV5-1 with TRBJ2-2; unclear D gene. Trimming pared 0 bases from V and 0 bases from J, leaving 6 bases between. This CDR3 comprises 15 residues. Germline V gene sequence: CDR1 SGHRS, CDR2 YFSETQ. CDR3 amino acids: CASSLVQSNTGELFF. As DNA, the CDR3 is TGCGCCAGCAGCTTGGTTCAGTCGAACACCGGGGAGCTGTTTTTT.

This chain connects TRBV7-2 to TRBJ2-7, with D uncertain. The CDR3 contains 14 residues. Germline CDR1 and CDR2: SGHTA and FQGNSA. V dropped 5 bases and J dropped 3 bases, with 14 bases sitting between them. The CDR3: CASSLGGGNYEQYF. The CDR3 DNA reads TGTGCCAGCAGCCTAGGCGGTGGGAACTACGAGCAGTACTTC. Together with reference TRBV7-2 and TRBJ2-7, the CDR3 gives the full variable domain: GAGVSQSPSNKVTEKGKDVELRCDPISGHTALYWYRQSLGQGLEFLIYFQGNSAPDKSGLPSDRFSAERTGGSVSTLTIQRTQQEDSAVYLCASSLGGGNYEQYFGPGTRLTVT.

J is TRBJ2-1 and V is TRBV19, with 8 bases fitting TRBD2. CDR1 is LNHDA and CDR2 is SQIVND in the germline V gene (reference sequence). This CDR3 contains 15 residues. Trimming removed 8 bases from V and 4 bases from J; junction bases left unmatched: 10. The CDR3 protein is CASASRLALYNEQFF. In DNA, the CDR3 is TGTGCCAGTGCTTCCCGACTAGCGTTATACAATGAGCAGTTCTTC.

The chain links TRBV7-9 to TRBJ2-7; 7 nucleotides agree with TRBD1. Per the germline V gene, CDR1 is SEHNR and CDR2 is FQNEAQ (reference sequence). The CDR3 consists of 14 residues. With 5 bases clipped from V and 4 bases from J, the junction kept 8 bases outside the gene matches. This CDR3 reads CASSPRQGLYEQYF. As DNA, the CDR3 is TGTGCCAGCAGCCCCCGACAGGGCCTTTACGAGCAGTACTTC.

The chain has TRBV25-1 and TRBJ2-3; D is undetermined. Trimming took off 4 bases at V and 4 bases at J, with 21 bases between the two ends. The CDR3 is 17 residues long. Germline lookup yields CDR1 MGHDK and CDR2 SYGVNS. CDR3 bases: TGTGCCAGCAGTGGCATCAAGCCGGACCCCAAGGCAGATACGCAGTATTTT. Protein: CASSGIKPDPKADTQYF. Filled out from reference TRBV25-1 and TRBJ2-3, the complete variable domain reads EADIYQTPRYLVIGTGKKITLECSQTMGHDKMYWYQQDPGMELHLIHYSYGVNSTEKGDLSSESTVSRIRTEHFPLTLESARPSHTSQYLCASSGIKPDPKADTQYFGPGTRLTVL.

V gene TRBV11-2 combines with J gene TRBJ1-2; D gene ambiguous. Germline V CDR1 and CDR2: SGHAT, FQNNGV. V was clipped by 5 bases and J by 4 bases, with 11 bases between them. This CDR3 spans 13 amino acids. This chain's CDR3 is CASSGVRTYGYTF. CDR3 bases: TGTGCCAGCAGCGGTGTAAGGACCTATGGCTACACCTTC. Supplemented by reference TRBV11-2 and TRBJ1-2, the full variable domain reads EAGVAQSPRYKIIEKRQSVAFWCNPISGHATLYWYQQILGQGPKLLIQFQNNGVVDDSQLPKDRFSAERLKGVDSTLKIQPAKLEDSAVYLCASSGVRTYGYTFGSGTRLTVV.

The CDR3 DNA sequence: TGCGCCAGCAGCCAAGTTGCTAGCGGGAGTATAGTAGAGACCCAGTACTTC. Protein: CASSQVASGSIVETQYF. V gene TRBV4-1 combines with J gene TRBJ2-5; the match to TRBD2 covers 10 bases. Germline loops: CDR1 MGHRA, CDR2 YSYEKL. CDR3 size: 17 residues. The ends lost 1 base at V and 4 bases at J; junction bases unmatched: 9.

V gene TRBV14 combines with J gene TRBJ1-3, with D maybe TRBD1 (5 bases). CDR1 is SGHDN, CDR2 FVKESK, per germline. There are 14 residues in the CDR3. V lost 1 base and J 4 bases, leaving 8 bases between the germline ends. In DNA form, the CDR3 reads TGTGCCAGCAGCCAAGTCGGGGGAGGAAACACCATATATTTT. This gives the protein CASSQVGGGNTIYF.

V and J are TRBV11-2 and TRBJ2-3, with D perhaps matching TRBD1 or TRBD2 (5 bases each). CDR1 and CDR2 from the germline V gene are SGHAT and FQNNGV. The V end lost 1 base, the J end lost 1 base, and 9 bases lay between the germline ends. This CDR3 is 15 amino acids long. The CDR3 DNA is TGTGCCAGCAGCTTAGGGAGAGGGGGCACAGATACGCAGTATTTT. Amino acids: CASSLGRGGTDTQYF.

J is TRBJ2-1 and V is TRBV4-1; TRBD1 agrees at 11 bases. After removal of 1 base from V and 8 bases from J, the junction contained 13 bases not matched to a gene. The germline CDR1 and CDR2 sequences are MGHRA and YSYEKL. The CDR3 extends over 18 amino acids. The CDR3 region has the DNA TGCGCCAGCAGCCAAGTTCCCTCCAGGGACAGGGGGGTAGATGAGCAGTTCTTC. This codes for CASSQVPSRDRGVDEQFF.